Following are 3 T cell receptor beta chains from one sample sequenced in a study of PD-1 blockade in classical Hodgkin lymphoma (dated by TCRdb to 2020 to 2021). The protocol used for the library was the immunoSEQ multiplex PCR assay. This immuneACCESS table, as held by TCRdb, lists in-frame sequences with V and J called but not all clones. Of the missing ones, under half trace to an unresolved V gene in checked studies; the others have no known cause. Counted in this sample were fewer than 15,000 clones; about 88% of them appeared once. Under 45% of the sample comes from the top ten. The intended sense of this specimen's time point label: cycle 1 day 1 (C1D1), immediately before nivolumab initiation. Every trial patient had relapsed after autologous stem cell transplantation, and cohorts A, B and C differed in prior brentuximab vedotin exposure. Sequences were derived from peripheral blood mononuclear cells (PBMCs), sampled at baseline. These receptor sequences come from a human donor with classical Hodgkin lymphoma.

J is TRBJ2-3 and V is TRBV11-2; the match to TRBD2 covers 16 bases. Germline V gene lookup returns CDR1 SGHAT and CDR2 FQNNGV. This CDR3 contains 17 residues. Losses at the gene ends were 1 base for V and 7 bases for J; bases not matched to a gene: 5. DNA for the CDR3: TGTGCCAGCAGCTTAGTGGGACTAGCGGGAGGGCCAAATACGCAGTATTTT. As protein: CASSLVGLAGGPNTQYF. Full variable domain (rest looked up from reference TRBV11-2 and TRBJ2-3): EAGVAQSPRYKIIEKRQSVAFWCNPISGHATLYWYQQILGQGPKLLIQFQNNGVVDDSQLPKDRFSAERLKGVDSTLKIQPAKLEDSAVYLCASSLVGLAGGPNTQYFGPGTRLTVL.

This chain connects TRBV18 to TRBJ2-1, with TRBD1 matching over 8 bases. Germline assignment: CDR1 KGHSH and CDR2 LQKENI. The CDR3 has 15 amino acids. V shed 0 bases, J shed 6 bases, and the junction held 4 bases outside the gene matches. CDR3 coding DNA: TGTGCCAGCTCACCACCAGGACAGGGTGGCAATGAGCAGTTCTTC. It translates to CASSPPGQGGNEQFF.

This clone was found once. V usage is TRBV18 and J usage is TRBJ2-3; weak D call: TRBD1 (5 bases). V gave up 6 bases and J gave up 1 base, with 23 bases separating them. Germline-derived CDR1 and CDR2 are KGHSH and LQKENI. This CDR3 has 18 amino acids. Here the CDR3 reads CASSPNRQLGLGTDTQYF. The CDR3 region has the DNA TGTGCCAGCTCCCCTAACAGACAACTGGGGCTAGGCACAGATACGCAGTATTTT.